This record concerns one TCR beta chain sequence. As yet, its antigen is unknown. Germline V lookup: CDR1 SGHTA, CDR2 FQGTGA. The CDR3 runs 15 residues. V shed 5 bases, J shed 4 bases, and the junction held 6 bases outside the gene matches. The assay was immunoSEQ multiplex PCR, and TCRdb's table has in-frame clones only and misses some. The table includes 120,000 or so clones, roughly nine tenths detected once. The data were taken from a study of T cell responses to AZD1222 COVID-19 vaccine. General study results and limits: Spike regions recognized by vaccine-associated CD4 TCRs spanned the protein, led by 160-218 and 743-854. Without day 14 samples, only post-peak T cell repertoires were studied. Two doses of AZD1222 preceded a rise in Spike-specific TCR breadth and depth.

V gene TRBV7-3 combines with J gene TRBJ2-3; 10 bases map to TRBD2. The receptor's source is an adult in good health. The starting material was peripheral blood, obtained on day 0 of AZD1222 vaccination. Written as DNA, the CDR3 is TGTGCCAGCAGCCCAGCGGGAGGGCGTTCAGATACGCAGTATTTT. It specifies CASSPAGGRSDTQYF.